This is a list of T cell receptor beta chains from one sample in a study of T cells after yellow fever vaccination. TCRdb reprocessed the 5' RACE reads with MiXCR, giving one entry per CDR3 protein. The repertoire has around 100,000 distinct CDR3 sequences, around 8.6% of them found once; the top ten carry less than 30%. The material sequenced was CD8+ T cells sorted from PBMCs, taken 45 days after the yellow fever booster vaccination. The receptors were sampled from a man between 25 and 39 years old who received the YFV17D yellow fever vaccine. The conserved cysteine and the conserved F or W are not part of the CDR3 here. The order of the fields is J gene, V gene, CDR3 protein.

TRBJ2-1	TRBV11-2	ASSDSGRANNEQF
TRBJ2-1	TRBV27	ASSLGTGEQF
TRBJ2-7	TRBV6-2/TRBV6-3	ASSTLGGPYEQY
TRBJ2-5	TRBV7-7	ASSSGGGRGETQY
TRBJ2-2	TRBV20-1	SARETGLAYGELF
TRBJ2-7	TRBV6-2/TRBV6-3	ASRDPVGQY
TRBJ2-6	TRBV4-3	ASSQTYYAEGAGGANVLT
TRBJ2-2	TRBV20-1	SARQLNTGELF
TRBJ1-1	TRBV29-1	SSALLQVNTEAF
TRBJ2-7	TRBV5-1	ASSLIVPSGGDNPYEQY
TRBJ2-2	TRBV29-1	SVEEVRDINTGELF
TRBJ2-7	TRBV5-1	ASSLGEGTHYEQY
TRBJ1-1	TRBV13	ASSLLNTEAF
TRBJ2-1	TRBV7-7	ASSRDLYNEQF
TRBJ2-5	TRBV20-1	SARVGSPATQY
TRBJ1-2	TRBV28	ATIRGRHGYT
TRBJ2-7	TRBV5-1	ASSLVRELGTSYEQY
TRBJ2-2	TRBV20-1	SATYSGELF
TRBJ2-7	TRBV7-9	ASSLAWETRPYEQY
TRBJ1-1	TRBV5-1	ASRPAPDLLRGMNTEAF
TRBJ2-1	TRBV5-1	ASSLAGVPPDNEQF
TRBJ1-5	TRBV7-9	ASSGTGGNSNQPQH
TRBJ2-1	TRBV15	ATSSEGQNEQF
TRBJ2-3	TRBV24-1	ATSDPTGAGTDTQY
TRBJ2-3	TRBV4-1	ASSPNPGTSPDTDTQY
TRBJ2-7	TRBV6-1	ASSQFSSGRAYEQY
TRBJ2-7	TRBV6-2/TRBV6-3	ASSYGSINEQY
TRBJ2-7	TRBV28	ASSSWTGMYEQY
TRBJ2-1	TRBV7-2	ASSSTAVSSYNEQF
TRBJ2-1	TRBV5-1	ASGDRDWAYNEQF
TRBJ2-7	TRBV12-3/TRBV12-4	ASTPGLPSEQY
TRBJ2-7	TRBV5-1	ALPLARDRENYEQY
TRBJ1-5	TRBV15	ATSRAEVQPYSNQPQH
TRBJ2-5	TRBV24-1	ATEATTSALQETQY
TRBJ2-3	TRBV7-2	ASSSARDRVVTDTQY
TRBJ2-7	TRBV27	ATSPGTGLSYEQY
TRBJ2-3	TRBV5-1	ASSEVLAEFSTDTQY
TRBJ1-1	TRBV29-1	SVWTGTANTEAF
TRBJ2-5	TRBV7-6	ASSRVDFQETQY
TRBJ2-2	TRBV9	ASSARLTGELF
TRBJ2-1	TRBV7-6	TSSLSGSPYNEQF
TRBJ1-3	TRBV20-1	SAMQGTSGNTIY
TRBJ1-5	TRBV28	ASSLFAGVQPQH
TRBJ2-3	TRBV2	ASSGAWGTDTQY
TRBJ2-7	TRBV30	AWSYHEQY
TRBJ2-3	TRBV7-2	ASSLIVTDTQY
TRBJ2-7	TRBV12-5	ASGFTPAKLKESYEQY
TRBJ2-1	TRBV7-2	ASSASGSYNEQF
TRBJ2-1	TRBV7-7	ASSLGGGQAHNEQF
TRBJ2-1	TRBV7-9	ASKGTGSYNEQF
TRBJ2-3	TRBV19	ASSISASSTDTQY
TRBJ2-1	TRBV7-9	ASSSQGWGEQF
TRBJ2-7	TRBV19	ASSPLRGAYEQY
TRBJ2-7	TRBV29-1	SVEGKGQEYEQY
TRBJ2-1	TRBV7-9	ASSQAVSGLYNEQF
TRBJ2-5	TRBV7-9	ASSSLALETQY
TRBJ2-4	TRBV4-2	ASSQEERGLYIQY
TRBJ2-1	TRBV28	ASSSTPLNDPYNEQF
TRBJ1-6	TRBV4-3	ASSQGKGQLNSPLH